These T cell receptor beta chains were read from a single sample in a study of shared clonotypes between healthy human individuals. The repertoire was sequenced with immunoSEQ multiplex PCR; TCRdb's copy has only in-frame clones and lacks some. Counted here are about 1.1 million clones, about 80% occurring once; the ten biggest clones make up more than 0.45%. Material: memory CD4+ T cells from PBMCs. The receptor set was obtained from a man between 18 and 29 years old in good health. Some clones in this sample may be carry-over from other donors' samples. Both conserved end residues are part of each CDR3.

V | CDR3
TRBV11-2 | CASSLLDGVRSGNTIYF
TRBV4-3 | CASSRAAGGTDTQYF
TRBV10-3 | CAAGAGIYVSETQYF
TRBV27 | CASSLGLHMNTEAFF
TRBV7-2 | CASSTRQGTWAFF
TRBV19 | CASSISQGYADTQYF
TRBV4-3 | CASSRGGAYPEKLFF
TRBV5-1 | CASSLKGVAEKLFF
TRBV28 | CASSFVGGSLSGANVLTF
TRBV5-1 | CASSLSSGANVLTF
TRBV28 | CASRGSPGTGGIDYGYTF
TRBV19 | CASSILASGSYEQYF
TRBV7-9 | CASSSGAGDGYTF